This entry lists 18 T cell receptor beta chains sequenced from one sample in a study of Tregs in tolerant kidney transplant recipients. Libraries were prepared by immunoSEQ multiplex PCR; TCRdb keeps only in-frame clonotypes and omits some of them. The sample lists hundreds of thousands of clones, around 81% occurring once. The sequenced sample consisted of CD4+ T cells from blood. These receptors all come from a human donor in good health.

V is TRBV30 and J is TRBJ2-1; 8 positions agree with TRBD1. CDR1 is GTSNPN, CDR2 SVGIG, per germline (reference sequence). The CDR3 spans 15 residues. Trimming at V came to 3 bases and at J to 5 bases, leaving 9 bases not matched to a gene. The CDR3 reads CAWRGRDRRNNEQFF. The CDR3 DNA follows: TGTGCCTGGAGGGGCCGGGACAGGCGGAACAATGAGCAGTTCTTC.

This clone occurred once. The genes are TRBV19 and TRBJ2-2; the match to TRBD2 covers 9 bases. There are 15 residues in the CDR3. Trimming at V came to 3 bases and at J to 7 bases, leaving 6 bases not matched to a gene. From germline, CDR1 is LNHDA and CDR2 SQIVND (reference sequence). CDR3 nucleotides: TGTGCCAGTAGTATCCCGGGACTAGCTAGCGGGGAGCTGTTTTTT. It encodes CASSIPGLASGELFF.

The rearrangement joins TRBV5-4 to TRBJ1-3; D is ambiguous. The CDR3 totals 12 residues. The ends were cut back, 1 base at V and 4 bases at J, with 3 bases in the middle. The germline V gene has CDR1 SGHNT and CDR2 YYREEE (reference sequence). For the CDR3, the DNA is TGTGCCAGCAGCTTGATGGGAAACACCATATATTTT. Translation: CASSLMGNTIYF.

V and J are TRBV29-1 and TRBJ1-5; possibly TRBD1 for D (6 bases). Germline V gene sequence: CDR1 SQVTM, CDR2 ANQGSEA. The CDR3 has 14 amino acids. V was clipped by 4 bases and J by 0 bases, with 10 bases between them. The CDR3 reads CSVADSYSNQPQHF. Written as DNA, the CDR3 is TGCAGCGTTGCGGACAGTTATAGCAATCAGCCCCAGCATTTT.

Of note for this clone: Other DNA sequences in this sample translate to the same CDR3. The chain is built from TRBV18 and TRBJ2-3; D is undetermined. CDR1 KGHSH and CDR2 LQKENI come from the germline V gene. The CDR3 has 12 residues. V lost 5 bases and J 0 bases, leaving 3 bases between the germline ends. This CDR3 reads CASSTSTDTQYF. The CDR3 nucleotides are TGTGCCAGCTCAACTAGCACAGATACGCAGTATTTT.

This clone occurred once. The V gene is TRBV5-1, the J gene TRBJ2-5, with 9 nucleotides matching TRBD1. J gave up 7 bases and V 2 bases, and 18 bases lay outside the gene matches. The CDR3 spans 18 residues. Germline assignment: CDR1 SGHRS and CDR2 YFSETQ. The CDR3 DNA is TGCGCCAGCAGCTTTACCGGACAGGGGAGGTCGGTCTACGGGACCCAGTACTTC. This codes for CASSFTGQGRSVYGTQYF.

The chain uses TRBV7-2 and TRBJ1-2; D not resolved. The V end lost 1 base, the J end lost 7 bases, and 13 bases lay between the germline ends. This CDR3 has 14 amino acids. CDR1 and CDR2 from the germline V gene are SGHTA and FQGNSA. The CDR3 DNA follows: TGTGCCAGCAGCTTAGAGGGCATAGCGGGTGGCTACACCTTC. It codes for CASSLEGIAGGYTF.

The chain joins TRBV18 to TRBJ1-2; D perhaps matches TRBD1 (6 bases). This CDR3 contains 13 residues. The germline V and J ends were trimmed by 6 bases and 5 bases, with 13 bases remaining between them. Germline assignment: CDR1 KGHSH and CDR2 LQKENI. The CDR3 sequence is CASSDGGLYGYTF. The DNA for the CDR3 is TGTGCCAGCTCCGACGGGGGGCTATATGGCTACACCTTC. The full variable domain, its missing parts supplied by reference TRBV18 and TRBJ1-2, is NAGVMQNPRHLVRRRGQEARLRCSPMKGHSHVYWYRQLPEEGLKFMVYLQKENIIDESGMPKERFSAEFPKEGPSILRIQQVVRGDSAAYFCASSDGGLYGYTFGSGTRLTVV.

V is TRBV30 and J is TRBJ1-3; unclear D gene. Germline V gene data show CDR1 as GTSNPN and CDR2 as SVGIG (reference sequence). This CDR3 has 13 amino acids. Written as DNA, the CDR3 is TGTGCTTGGCAGCGGCTAGCTGGAAACACCATATATTTT. Its protein product is CAWQRLAGNTIYF.

This clone was observed a handful of times. The chain combines TRBV4-2 with TRBJ1-4; 8 bases fit TRBD1. J was trimmed by 5 bases and V by 2 bases; bases with no gene match: 4. The CDR3 is 15 amino acids. Germline V gene data show CDR1 as LGHNA and CDR2 as YNFKEQ. The CDR3 reads CASSQTQGENEKLFF. The CDR3 DNA reads as TGTGCCAGCAGCCAAACACAGGGGGAGAATGAAAAACTGTTTTTT.

This chain links TRBV7-3 with TRBJ1-2; weak D call: TRBD1 (6 bases). The CDR3 runs to 13 residues. CDR1 and CDR2 (germline): SGHTA, FQGTGA. V lost 5 bases to trimming and J lost 4 bases, with 11 bases between them. The CDR3 coding sequence is TGTGCCAGCAGCCCCGGGACAAGCTATGGCTACACCTTC. It yields the protein CASSPGTSYGYTF. The variable domain in full, with the rest retrieved from reference TRBV7-3 and TRBJ1-2, is GAGVSQTPSNKVTEKGKYVELRCDPISGHTALYWYRQSLGQGPEFLIYFQGTGAADDSGLPNDRFFAVRPEGSVSTLKIQRTERGDSAVYLCASSPGTSYGYTFGSGTRLTVV.

The chain uses TRBV7-9 and TRBJ1-2; D not certain. V lost 5 bases and J lost 7, with 20 bases in between. Per the germline V gene, CDR1 is SEHNR and CDR2 is FQNEAQ (reference sequence). This CDR3 spans 15 amino acids. CDR3 loop: CASSPRSQGNGGYTF. CDR3 nucleotides: TGTGCCAGCAGCCCCAGGAGTCAAGGGAATGGTGGCTACACCTTC.

The rearrangement links TRBV4-1 to TRBJ1-2; the D gene is possibly TRBD1 (5 bases). The CDR3 is 14 residues long. Trimming left V 4 bases short and J 6 bases short, with 15 bases between. Germline-derived CDR1 and CDR2 are MGHRA and YSYEKL. This CDR3 is CASSPGYLGDGYTF. CDR3 DNA sequence: TGCGCCAGCAGCCCCGGGTACCTAGGGGATGGCTACACCTTC.

The CDR3 reads CASSITGRAEAFF. The DNA of the CDR3 is TGTGCCAGCAGTATCACAGGGAGGGCTGAAGCTTTCTTT. The chain joins TRBV6-5 to TRBJ1-1; maybe TRBD1 (6 bases). This CDR3 has 13 residues. Germline V gene data show CDR1 as MNHEY and CDR2 as SVGAGI. V lost 5 bases and J lost 6, with 13 bases in between.

The genes are TRBV5-1 and TRBJ1-2; 11 bases agree with TRBD1. Germline assignment: CDR1 SGHRS and CDR2 YFSETQ. The CDR3 is 12 amino acids. J was trimmed by 13 bases and V by 4 bases; bases with no gene match: 6. DNA for the CDR3: TGCGCCAGCAGCCGGGACAGGGGGGCGGCCACCTTC. Translating gives CASSRDRGAATF.

The chain carries TRBV5-6 and TRBJ2-3, with 13 bases aligning to TRBD2. The J segment lost 5 bases and the V segment lost 4 bases, leaving 7 bases of the junction unmatched. CDR1 is SGHDT, CDR2 YYEEEE, per germline. This CDR3 spans 16 amino acids. The chain's CDR3 is CASSLRGLAGRDTQYF. The CDR3 DNA sequence: TGTGCCAGCAGCCTTAGGGGACTAGCGGGAAGAGATACGCAGTATTTT.

The genes are TRBV6-4 and TRBJ1-1; 9 positions match TRBD1. The CDR3 covers 19 residues. J lost 0 bases, V lost 2 bases, and 13 bases had no gene match. The germline V gene has CDR1 MRHNA and CDR2 SNTAGT. CDR3 in amino acids: CASSDPRSGQGHMNTEAFF. CDR3 coding DNA: TGTGCCAGCAGTGACCCACGATCTGGACAGGGGCACATGAACACTGAAGCTTTCTTT.

This rearrangement joins TRBV5-4 to TRBJ2-1; 7 bases agree with TRBD1. Unmatched junction bases numbered 2, after V lost 1 base and J lost 1 base. The CDR3 is 15 amino acids. The V gene's germline CDR1 is SGHNT and CDR2 YYREEE (reference sequence). The CDR3 DNA is TGTGCCAGCAGCTTGAGACAGGGATCCTACAATGAGCAGTTCTTC. Translation: CASSLRQGSYNEQFF. The whole variable domain, remainder taken from reference TRBV5-4 and TRBJ2-1, is ETGVTQSPTHLIKTRGQQVTLRCSSQSGHNTVSWYQQALGQGPQFIFQYYREEENGRGNFPPRFSGLQFPNYSSELNVNALELDDSALYLCASSLRQGSYNEQFFGPGTRLTVL.